One sample yielded the 26 T cell receptor beta chains listed below, sequenced in a study of identical twins. TCRdb re-derived calls from the 5' RACE reads in MiXCR, one entry per CDR3 protein. The sample comprises some 690,000 distinct CDR3 sequences, 21% of which are singletons, and about 4.5% rests with the top ten. These data also formed part of another study, on T cells expressing NK-cell markers.

The sequencing sample was made of PBMCs. The receptors were gathered from a young woman in good health.

The chain employs TRBV7-9 and TRBJ2-1; no firm D call. CDR1 and CDR2 (germline): SEHNR, FQNEAQ (reference sequence). Trimming removed 2 bases from V and 3 bases from J, with 11 bases in between. The length of the CDR3 is 15 residues. CDR3 bases: TGTGCCAGCAGCTTACCGGCAGAATTCTACAATGAGCAGTTCTTC. It specifies CASSLPAEFYNEQFF. Complete variable domain (other parts from reference TRBV7-9 and TRBJ2-1): DTGVSQNPRHKITKRGQNVTFRCDPISEHNRLYWYRQTLGQGPEFLTYFQNEAQLEKSRLLSDRFSAERPKGSFSTLEIQRTEQGDSAMYLCASSLPAEFYNEQFFGPGTRLTVL.

The sample holds many counts of this clonotype. The chain has TRBV20-1 and TRBJ2-1; TRBD2 agrees at 12 bases. The V gene end was trimmed by 0 bases and the J gene end by 8 bases; junction bases not matched to a gene: 11. The CDR3 sequence is 17 residues long. Germline CDR1 is DFQATT and CDR2 is SNEGSKA (reference sequence). CDR3 amino acids: CSARDPSGRVGSDEQFF. The CDR3 DNA is TGCAGTGCTAGAGATCCTAGCGGGAGGGTGGGGTCGGATGAGCAGTTCTTC.

The chain has TRBV20-1 and TRBJ1-1; the D is unclear. CDR1 and CDR2 from the germline V gene are DFQATT and SNEGSKA (reference sequence). The germline V and J ends were trimmed by 0 bases and 1 base, with 9 bases remaining between them. This CDR3 region has 14 residues. The CDR3 protein is CSARDGRPNTEAFF. CDR3 nucleotide sequence: TGCAGTGCTAGAGATGGCAGACCGAACACTGAAGCTTTCTTT.

This clonotype was recorded many times. The gene calls are TRBV12-3 or TRBV12-4 and TRBJ1-1, with 9 bases that match TRBD1. The CDR3 covers 15 residues. J gave up 3 bases and V 6 bases, and 8 bases lay outside the gene matches. The CDR3 DNA is TGTGCCAGCAGAGCCGGGACAGGGCGAGACACTGAAGCTTTCTTT. Its translation is CASRAGTGRDTEAFF.

This clonotype has only a few counts. The J gene is TRBJ2-7, the V gene TRBV20-1, with 8 bases identical to TRBD1. The CDR3 contains 14 residues. CDR1 and CDR2 from the germline V gene are DFQATT and SNEGSKA (reference sequence). Losses at the gene ends were 0 bases for V and 4 bases for J; bases not matched to a gene: 5. CDR3 sequence (DNA): TGCAGTGCTAGAGATAGGACAGGGTATTACGAGCAGTACTTC. As protein: CSARDRTGYYEQYF.

This clonotype appeared many times. This chain joins TRBV6-2 or TRBV6-3 and TRBJ2-5; 8 nucleotides match TRBD2. The CDR3 is 14 residues long. Trimming took 5 bases from V and 5 from J; bases not matched to a gene: 7. Germline CDR1 is MNHEY and CDR2 is SVGEGT. Here the CDR3 reads CASSPSGRRETQYF. The DNA of the CDR3 is TGTGCCAGCAGTCCAAGCGGGAGAAGGGAGACCCAGTACTTC.

The rearrangement links TRBV18 to TRBJ2-7; D is possibly TRBD2 (5 bases). The CDR3 is made up of 15 amino acids. Germline V CDR1 and CDR2: KGHSH, LQKENI. V was trimmed by 1 base and J by 1 base, leaving 11 bases between them. The CDR3 nucleotides are TGTGCCAGCTCACCACGGGTGGGAGAGTCCTACGAGCAGTACTTC. It yields the protein CASSPRVGESYEQYF.

A few counts support this clonotype. This chain links TRBV20-1 with TRBJ2-7; 7 positions match TRBD2. There are 13 residues in the CDR3. Looked up from germline, CDR1 is DFQATT and CDR2 is SNEGSKA (reference sequence). V trimming: 5 bases; J trimming: 3 bases; junction bases outside the gene matches: 7. The CDR3 sequence: CSAPMSGGYEQYF. In DNA, the CDR3 is TGCAGTGCTCCCATGTCGGGAGGCTACGAGCAGTACTTC.

The table lists this clonotype with a few counts. The chain has TRBV6-2 or TRBV6-3 and TRBJ2-5; D ambiguous. CDR3 size: 13 residues. V shed 8 bases and J shed 2 bases, with 12 bases lying between them. From germline, CDR1 is MNHEY and CDR2 SVGEGT. CDR3 sequence: CASLLRRQETQYF. The DNA for the CDR3 is TGTGCCAGCCTCCTTAGACGGCAAGAGACCCAGTACTTC.

This chain links TRBV5-1 with TRBJ2-6; 7 nucleotides align to TRBD1. Germline V lookup: CDR1 SGHRS, CDR2 YFSETQ. CDR3 size: 17 residues. V shed 3 bases and J 0 bases; nucleotides not matched to a gene: 6. CDR3 protein: CASSSGQVISGANVLTF. CDR3 nucleotide sequence: TGCGCCAGCAGCTCCGGACAGGTTATCTCTGGGGCCAACGTCCTGACTTTC. Looking up the rest from reference TRBV5-1 and TRBJ2-6 gives the full variable domain: KAGVTQTPRYLIKTRGQQVTLSCSPISGHRSVSWYQQTPGQGLQFLFEYFSETQRNKGNFPGRFSGRQFSNSRSEMNVSTLELGDSALYLCASSSGQVISGANVLTFGAGSRLTVL.

V usage is TRBV4-3 and J usage is TRBJ1-1; no clear D. The germline V gene encodes CDR1 LGHNA and CDR2 YSLEER. Between the trimmed V and J ends, which lost 2 bases and 3 bases, there was a span of 10 bases. The CDR3 is 14 residues long. CDR3 sequence: CASSQSRRYTEAFF. CDR3 nucleotides: TGCGCCAGCAGCCAAAGCAGGCGGTACACTGAAGCTTTCTTT.

The chain carries TRBV12-3 or TRBV12-4 and TRBJ2-1; maybe TRBD2 (6 bases). The CDR3 is 14 amino acids. Trimming took off 5 bases at V and 10 bases at J, with 18 bases between the two ends. CDR3 bases: TGTGCCAGCAGTCTAAATCAGGGAGGCGAAGAGCAGTTCTTC. Its translation: CASSLNQGGEEQFF.

V usage is TRBV7-3 and J usage is TRBJ2-1; tentatively, D is TRBD1 (6 bases). The CDR3 consists of 16 residues. CDR1 and CDR2 from the germline V gene are SGHTA and FQGTGA. Between the trimmed V and J ends, which lost 4 bases and 10 bases, there was a span of 23 bases. The CDR3 sequence is CASSSNPGAGVGEQFF. DNA of the CDR3: TGTGCCAGCAGCTCAAACCCAGGGGCTGGGGTGGGGGAGCAGTTCTTC.

This clonotype was counted only a few times. The chain couples TRBV6-5 to TRBJ1-4; D perhaps matches TRBD1 (5 bases). From germline, CDR1 is MNHEY and CDR2 SVGAGI. This CDR3 comprises 13 residues. V was clipped by 2 bases and J by 10 bases, with 11 bases between them. In DNA, the CDR3 is TGTGCCAGCAGTTACGGGGCGGGGGGAAAACTGTTTTTT. It yields the protein CASSYGAGGKLFF.

This clonotype was recorded a few times. CDR3 DNA: TGTGCCAGCAGTTTGAGGGGATGGGACAATGAGCAGTTCTTC. Translating it yields CASSLRGWDNEQFF. The chain has TRBV27 and TRBJ2-1; the D call may be TRBD1 or TRBD2 (5 bases each). With 3 bases removed from V and 5 bases from J, the gap between germline ends came to 11 bases. This CDR3 is built from 14 residues. Germline CDR1 reads MNHEY; CDR2 reads SMNVEV (reference sequence).

V usage is TRBV29-1 and J usage is TRBJ1-1; TRBD1 is a possible D gene (5 bases). The CDR3 runs to 13 residues. Looked up from germline, CDR1 is SQVTM and CDR2 is ANQGSEA. V was pared by 3 bases and J by 1 base, with 9 bases between. In nucleotides, the CDR3 is TGCAGCGTTGAGTCCGGGGCGAACACTGAAGCTTTCTTT. Translation: CSVESGANTEAFF.

The rearrangement uses TRBV20-1 and TRBJ2-7; D uncertain. Per the germline V gene, CDR1 is DFQATT and CDR2 is SNEGSKA (reference sequence). CDR3 length: 13 amino acids. V lost 3 bases and J lost 3, with 12 bases in between. For the CDR3, the DNA is TGCAGTGCTAGTATTAGCCCCATCTACGAGCAGTACTTC. It is translated as CSASISPIYEQYF.

A few counts support this clonotype. The J gene is TRBJ2-3, the V gene TRBV9; 7 positions agree with TRBD1. Germline assignment: CDR1 SGDLS and CDR2 YYNGEE. The CDR3 is 16 residues long. J was trimmed by 0 bases and V by 0 bases; bases with no gene match: 4. The CDR3 here is CASSVGDSTSTDTQYF. The CDR3 DNA reads as TGTGCCAGCAGCGTAGGGGACAGCACTAGCACAGATACGCAGTATTTT.

The table lists this clonotype with a few counts. The genes are TRBV12-3 or TRBV12-4 and TRBJ1-2; TRBD1 agrees at 7 bases. V shed 7 bases and J 1 base; nucleotides not matched to a gene: 9. This CDR3 is built from 15 residues. CDR3 residues: CASTQTGRNNYGYTF. In nucleotides, the CDR3 is TGTGCCAGCACCCAGACAGGGAGGAATAACTATGGCTACACCTTC.

This chain uses TRBV20-1 with TRBJ2-2; tentatively, D is TRBD2 (5 bases). The CDR3 extends over 11 amino acids. Germline V lookup: CDR1 DFQATT, CDR2 SNEGSKA (reference sequence). V was shortened by 6 bases and J by 6 bases, with 8 bases between the two germline ends. The DNA for the CDR3 is TGCAGTGCCAGTAGCGCCGGGGAGCTGTTTTTT. Protein sequence: CSASSAGELFF.

The gene calls are TRBV12-3 or TRBV12-4 and TRBJ2-5; 13 bases agree with TRBD2. This CDR3 spans 16 amino acids. V was pared by 6 bases and J by 6 bases, with 10 bases of the junction left unmatched. CDR3 DNA: TGTGCCAGCAGACCCGCCCAACTAGCGGGGGGGCAGACCCAGTACTTC. The encoded protein is CASRPAQLAGGQTQYF.

This clonotype was counted between two and nine times. The J gene is TRBJ2-7, the V gene TRBV7-2; 9 nucleotides match TRBD2. Germline V gene data show CDR1 as SGHTA and CDR2 as FQGNSA. With 5 bases clipped from V and 2 bases from J, the junction kept 1 base outside the gene matches. This CDR3 has 13 amino acids. The CDR3 protein is CASSRLAAYEQYF. The CDR3, as DNA: TGTGCCAGCAGCCGACTAGCGGCCTACGAGCAGTACTTC.

This clonotype was seen a handful of times. The V and J genes are TRBV7-2 and TRBJ2-7; 8 positions agree with TRBD2. From germline, CDR1 is SGHTA and CDR2 FQGNSA. Germline trimming cut 2 bases from V and 2 bases from J; bases unmatched to any gene: 5. The CDR3 has 15 amino acids. CDR3: CASSLTSGEAYEQYF. DNA of the CDR3: TGTGCCAGCAGCTTAACTAGCGGAGAGGCCTACGAGCAGTACTTC.

This clonotype was picked up a small number of times. The V gene is TRBV6-5, the J gene TRBJ2-3, with D perhaps matching TRBD2 (6 bases). Germline CDR1 MNHEY, CDR2 SVGAGI. V shed 2 bases and J shed 5 bases, with 14 bases lying between them. The CDR3 runs to 15 residues. The DNA of the CDR3 is TGTGCCAGCAGTTACCCCCACGGCGGGGAAGATACGCAGTATTTT. Translation: CASSYPHGGEDTQYF.

Many counts were recorded for this clonotype. The chain has TRBV7-9 and TRBJ2-1; 10 nucleotides agree with TRBD2. CDR1 and CDR2 (germline): SEHNR, FQNEAQ (reference sequence). The CDR3 spans 15 residues. Trimming removed 5 bases from V and 3 bases from J; junction bases left unmatched: 4. The CDR3 sequence is CASSPSGGSYNEQFF. In DNA form, the CDR3 reads TGTGCCAGCAGCCCTAGCGGGGGCAGCTACAATGAGCAGTTCTTC.

This clonotype has just a few counts. The rearrangement uses TRBV2 and TRBJ2-5, with 11 bases aligning to TRBD2. The CDR3 has 15 amino acids. V lost 2 bases and J lost 4; bases outside the gene matches: 3. Germline V lookup: CDR1 SNHLY, CDR2 FYNNEI. CDR3 nucleotide sequence: TGTGCCAGCAGTGAATTAGCGGGGGGGCGAGAGACCCAGTACTTC. It specifies CASSELAGGRETQYF.